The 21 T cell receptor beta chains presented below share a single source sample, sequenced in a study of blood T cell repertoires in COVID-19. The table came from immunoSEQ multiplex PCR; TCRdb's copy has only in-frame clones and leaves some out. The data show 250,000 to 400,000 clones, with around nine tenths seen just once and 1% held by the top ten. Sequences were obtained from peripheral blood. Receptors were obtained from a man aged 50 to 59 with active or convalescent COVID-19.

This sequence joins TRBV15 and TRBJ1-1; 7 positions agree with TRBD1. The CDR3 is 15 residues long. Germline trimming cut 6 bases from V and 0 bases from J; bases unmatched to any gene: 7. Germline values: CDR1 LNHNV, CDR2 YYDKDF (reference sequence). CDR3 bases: TGTGCCACCAGGCAGGGGGGTGGGATGAACACTGAAGCTTTCTTT. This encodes CATRQGGGMNTEAFF.

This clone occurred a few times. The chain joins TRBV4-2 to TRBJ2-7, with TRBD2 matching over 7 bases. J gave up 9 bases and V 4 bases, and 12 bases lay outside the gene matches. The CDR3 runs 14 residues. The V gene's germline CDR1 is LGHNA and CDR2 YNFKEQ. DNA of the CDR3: TGTGCCAGCAGCCCCGGACGGGGGTCGGGGGGGCAGTACTTC. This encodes CASSPGRGSGGQYF.

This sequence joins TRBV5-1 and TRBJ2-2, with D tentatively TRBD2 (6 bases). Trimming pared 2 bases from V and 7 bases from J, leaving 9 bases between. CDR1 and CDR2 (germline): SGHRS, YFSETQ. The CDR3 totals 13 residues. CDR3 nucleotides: TGCGCCAGCAGCTTTAGCGGCCTCGGGGAGCTGTTTTTT. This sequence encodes CASSFSGLGELFF.

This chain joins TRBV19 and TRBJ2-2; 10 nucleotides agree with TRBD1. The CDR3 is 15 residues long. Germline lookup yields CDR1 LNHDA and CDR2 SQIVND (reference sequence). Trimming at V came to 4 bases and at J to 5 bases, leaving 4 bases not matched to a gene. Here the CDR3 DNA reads TGTGCCAGTAGTAAGGACAGGGGGTTTACCGGGGAGCTGTTTTTT. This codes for CASSKDRGFTGELFF.

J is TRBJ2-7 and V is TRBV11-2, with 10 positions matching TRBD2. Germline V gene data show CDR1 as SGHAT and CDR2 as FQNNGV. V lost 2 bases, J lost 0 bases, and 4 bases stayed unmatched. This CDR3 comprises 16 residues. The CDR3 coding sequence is TGTGCCAGCAGCTTATCGGCTAGCGGGAGCTCCTACGAGCAGTACTTC. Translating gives CASSLSASGSSYEQYF.

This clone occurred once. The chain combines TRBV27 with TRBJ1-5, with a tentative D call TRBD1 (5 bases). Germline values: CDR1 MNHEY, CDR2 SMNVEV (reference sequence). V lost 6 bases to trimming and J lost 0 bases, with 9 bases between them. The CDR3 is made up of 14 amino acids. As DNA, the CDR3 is TGTGCCAGCAGGACAGTCTATAGCAATCAGCCCCAGCATTTT. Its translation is CASRTVYSNQPQHF.

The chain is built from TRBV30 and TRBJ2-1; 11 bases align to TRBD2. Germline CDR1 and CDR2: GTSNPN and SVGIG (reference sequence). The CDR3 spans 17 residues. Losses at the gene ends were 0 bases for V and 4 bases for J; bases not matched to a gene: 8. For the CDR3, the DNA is TGTGCCTGGAGTGTACTATCGGGGACTAGCGGTTACAATGAGCAGTTCTTC. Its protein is CAWSVLSGTSGYNEQFF. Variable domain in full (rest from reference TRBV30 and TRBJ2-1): SQTIHQWPATLVQPVGSPLSLECTVEGTSNPNLYWYRQAAGRGLQLLFYSVGIGQISSEVPQNLSASRPQDRQFILSSKKLLLSDSGFYLCAWSVLSGTSGYNEQFFGPGTRLTVL.

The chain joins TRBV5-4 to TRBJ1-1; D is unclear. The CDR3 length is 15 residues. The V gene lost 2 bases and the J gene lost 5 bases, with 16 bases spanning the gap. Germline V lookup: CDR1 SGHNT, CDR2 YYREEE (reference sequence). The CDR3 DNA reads TGTGCCAGCAGCTTCCCGGCCCGGGGTGATACTGAAGCTTTCTTT. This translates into CASSFPARGDTEAFF.

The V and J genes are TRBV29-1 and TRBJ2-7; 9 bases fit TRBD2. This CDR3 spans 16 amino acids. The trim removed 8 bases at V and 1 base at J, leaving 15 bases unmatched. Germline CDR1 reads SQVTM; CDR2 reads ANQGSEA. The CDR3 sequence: CSPRTMASGKSYEQYF. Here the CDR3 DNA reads TGCAGCCCTAGGACTATGGCTAGCGGGAAGTCCTACGAGCAGTACTTC.

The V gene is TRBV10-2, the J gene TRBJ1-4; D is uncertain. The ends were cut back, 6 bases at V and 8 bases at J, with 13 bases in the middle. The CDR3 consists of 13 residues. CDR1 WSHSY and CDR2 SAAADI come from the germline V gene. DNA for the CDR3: TGCGCCAGCAGCGCGGCAAGAACCGAAAAACTGTTTTTT. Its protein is CASSAARTEKLFF.

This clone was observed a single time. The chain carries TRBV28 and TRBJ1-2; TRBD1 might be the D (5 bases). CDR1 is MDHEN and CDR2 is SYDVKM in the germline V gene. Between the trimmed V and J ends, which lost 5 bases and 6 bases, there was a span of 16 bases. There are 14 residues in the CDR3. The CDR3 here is CASSRFPVGDGYTF. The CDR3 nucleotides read TGTGCCAGCAGTCGATTTCCTGTAGGGGATGGCTACACCTTC.

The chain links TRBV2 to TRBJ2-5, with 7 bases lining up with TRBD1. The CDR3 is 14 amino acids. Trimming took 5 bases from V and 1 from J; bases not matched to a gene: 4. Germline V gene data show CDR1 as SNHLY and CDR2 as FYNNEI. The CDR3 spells CASSLTGAQETQYF. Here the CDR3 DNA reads TGTGCCAGCAGTCTTACAGGGGCCCAAGAGACCCAGTACTTC.

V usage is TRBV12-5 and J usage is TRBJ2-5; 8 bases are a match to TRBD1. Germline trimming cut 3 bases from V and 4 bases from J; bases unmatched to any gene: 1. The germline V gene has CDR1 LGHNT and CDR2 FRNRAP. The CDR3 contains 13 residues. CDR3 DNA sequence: TGTGCTAGTGGTTTCGGACAGGGAGAGACCCAGTACTTC. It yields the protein CASGFGQGETQYF.

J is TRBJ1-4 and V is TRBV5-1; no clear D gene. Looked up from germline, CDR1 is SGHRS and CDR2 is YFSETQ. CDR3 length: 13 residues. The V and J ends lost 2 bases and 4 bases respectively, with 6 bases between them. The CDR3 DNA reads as TGCGCCAGCAGCTTTGAGGGTAATGAAAAACTGTTTTTT. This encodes CASSFEGNEKLFF.

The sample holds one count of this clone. The CDR3 region has the DNA TGTGCCTGGGGAGTACAGGGGATAGACAATCAGCCCCAGCATTTT. Translated, it gives CAWGVQGIDNQPQHF. This chain connects TRBV30 to TRBJ1-5, with TRBD1 matching over 7 bases. After removal of 5 bases from V and 3 bases from J, the junction contained 10 bases not matched to a gene. The CDR3 totals 15 residues. Germline CDR1 is GTSNPN and CDR2 is SVGIG (reference sequence).

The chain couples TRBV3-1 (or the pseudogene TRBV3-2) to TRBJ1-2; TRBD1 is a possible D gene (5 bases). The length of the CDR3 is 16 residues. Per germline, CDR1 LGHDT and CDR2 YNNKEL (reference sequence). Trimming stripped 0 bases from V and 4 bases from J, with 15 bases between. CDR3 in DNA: TGTGCCAGCAGCCAAGAGCAATGGCGGGGCCCCTATGGCTACACCTTC. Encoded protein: CASSQEQWRGPYGYTF.

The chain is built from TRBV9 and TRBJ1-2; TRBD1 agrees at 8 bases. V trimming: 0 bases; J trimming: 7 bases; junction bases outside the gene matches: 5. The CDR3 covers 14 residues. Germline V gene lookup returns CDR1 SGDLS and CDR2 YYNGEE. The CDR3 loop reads CASSVAGQEVGYTF. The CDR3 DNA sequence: TGTGCCAGCAGCGTAGCGGGACAGGAGGTTGGCTACACCTTC.

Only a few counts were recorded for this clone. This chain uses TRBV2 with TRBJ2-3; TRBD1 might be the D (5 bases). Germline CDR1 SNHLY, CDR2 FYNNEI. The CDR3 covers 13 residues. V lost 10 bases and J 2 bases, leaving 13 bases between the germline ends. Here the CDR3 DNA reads TGTGCCACGACAGACAGCTTCACAGATACGCAGTATTTT. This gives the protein CATTDSFTDTQYF.

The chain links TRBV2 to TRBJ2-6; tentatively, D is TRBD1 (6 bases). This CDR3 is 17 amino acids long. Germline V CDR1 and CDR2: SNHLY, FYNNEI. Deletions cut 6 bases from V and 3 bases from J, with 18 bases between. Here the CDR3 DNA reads TGTGCCAGCAGGGGGGACACCAGGCGATTTGGGGCCAACGTCCTGACTTTC. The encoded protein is CASRGDTRRFGANVLTF.

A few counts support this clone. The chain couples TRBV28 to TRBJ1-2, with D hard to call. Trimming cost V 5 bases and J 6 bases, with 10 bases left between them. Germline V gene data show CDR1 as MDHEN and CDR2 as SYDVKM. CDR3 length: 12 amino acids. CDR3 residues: CASSMNRNGYTF. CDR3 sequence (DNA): TGTGCCAGCAGTATGAACAGAAATGGCTACACCTTC.

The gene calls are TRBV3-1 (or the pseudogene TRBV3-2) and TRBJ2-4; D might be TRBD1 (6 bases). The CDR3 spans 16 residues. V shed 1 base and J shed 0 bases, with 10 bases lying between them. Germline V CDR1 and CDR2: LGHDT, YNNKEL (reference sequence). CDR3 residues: CASSQGRRGAKNIQYF. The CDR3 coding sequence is TGTGCCAGCAGCCAAGGACGCAGGGGAGCCAAAAACATTCAGTACTTC.